This is a list of T cell receptor beta chains from one sample in a study of resident and recirculating memory T cells in vitiligo. This table comes from immunoSEQ multiplex PCR, and its TCRdb copy is limited to in-frame clones, with some not included. The sample includes 40,000 to 50,000 clones, 80% to 95% of them seen just once. The specimen was blood. These receptors originate from a male donor with vitiligo. CDR3s include the opening cysteine and the closing phenylalanine or tryptophan. The order of the fields is D gene, clone size, J gene, V gene, CDR3 DNA, CDR3 protein. The D gene is left open where the match is weak. A row's size may be missing; if present it is once, few, many or a size class.

NA NA TRBJ2-7 TRBV7-2 TGTGCCAGCAGCCCCCCCGTCTCCTACGAGCAGTACTTC CASSPPVSYEQYF
TRBD1 once TRBJ2-2 TRBV10-3 TGTGCCATCAGGGACGGGACAGGGGGCTCCGGGGAGCTGTTTTTT CAIRDGTGGSGELFF
TRBD2 NA TRBJ2-7 TRBV7-6 TGTGCCAGCAGCTCGGGGGTTGTTAGCGGGGGAGCAAGTGTCCACGAGCAGTACTTC CASSSGVVSGGASVHEQYF
TRBD2 once TRBJ2-6 TRBV7-3 TGTGCCAGCAGCCGAACTAGCGGGGCTGGGGCCAACGTCCTGACTTTC CASSRTSGAGANVLTF
NA once TRBJ2-6 TRBV11-3 TGTGCCAGCAGCTTAGACGGTGCCGGGGCCAACGTCCTGACTTTC CASSLDGAGANVLTF
TRBD1 NA TRBJ1-6 TRBV27 TGTGCCAGCAGCAAGAGGGGACAGCAGCAGAATTCACCCCTCCACTTT CASSKRGQQQNSPLHF
NA NA TRBJ2-7 TRBV19 TGTGCCAGTACCCCGGGGACACCCGGGCGCGAGCAGTACTTC CASTPGTPGREQYF
NA medium-sized TRBJ1-6 TRBV27 TGTGCCAGCAGCCTGACAAGATCGGGATCACCCCTCCACTTT CASSLTRSGSPLHF
NA NA TRBJ2-1 TRBV7-9 TGTGCCAGCAGCCCAGAAAGCTACAATGAGCAGTTCTTC CASSPESYNEQFF
NA NA TRBJ2-7 TRBV5-1 TGCGCCAGCAGCTCCCCCGGAGGGGTGAAGTACTTC CASSSPGGVKYF
NA NA TRBJ2-5 TRBV9 TGTGCCAGCAGCGTAGAACTACAAGAGACCCAGTACTTC CASSVELQETQYF
NA once TRBJ1-2 TRBV19 TGTGCCAGTAGTACCCTGGGGGGTGGCTACACCTTC CASSTLGGGYTF
NA NA TRBJ2-7 TRBV4-2 TGTGCCAGCAGCCAAGAGACTACACCTGCCTACGAGCAGTACTTC CASSQETTPAYEQYF
TRBD2 NA TRBJ2-3 TRBV30 TGTGCGGGGGGGATTAGCACAGATACGCAGTATTTT CAGGISTDTQYF
NA NA TRBJ2-7 TRBV7-2 TGTGCCAGCAGCTCAAGACTAGGCGAGCAGTACTTC CASSSRLGEQYF
TRBD2 NA TRBJ2-1 TRBV2 TGTGCCGGACTAGCGGACTCCTACAATGAGCAGTTCTTC CAGLADSYNEQFF
NA once TRBJ1-1 TRBV2 TGTGCCAGCACCGGGGAGAACACTGAAGCTTTCTTT CASTGENTEAFF
TRBD2 once TRBJ2-5 TRBV9 TGTGCCAGCAGCGTAGCGGGGGGTGTTTATCAAGAGACCCAGTACTTC CASSVAGGVYQETQYF
TRBD1 NA TRBJ1-1 TRBV18 TGTGCCAGCTCACCTAACAGGGGTGGGACTGAAGCTTTCTTT CASSPNRGGTEAFF
NA NA TRBJ1-5 TRBV9 TGTGCCAGCAGCCCCCGGCCGACAGAATATAGCAATCAGCCCCAGCATTTT CASSPRPTEYSNQPQHF
TRBD1 NA TRBJ1-2 TRBV7-2 TGTGCCAGCAGCTCCCAGGGGGGTTTAGGCTACACCTTC CASSSQGGLGYTF
NA NA TRBJ1-6 TRBV9 TGTGCCAGCAGCGTAGGAGGGATGATTTCACCCCTCCACTTT CASSVGGMISPLHF
NA NA TRBJ2-1 TRBV5-1 TGCGCCAGCAGTCTAGGGGAGGTATCCTACAATGAGCAGTTCTTC CASSLGEVSYNEQFF
TRBD2 NA TRBJ2-1 TRBV9 TGTGCCAGCAGCGTAGGCGCTAGCGGTTACAATGAGCAGTTCTTC CASSVGASGYNEQFF
NA NA TRBJ2-2 TRBV6-1 TGTGCCAGTACTGTAATTTCGAACACCGGGGAGCTGTTTTTT CASTVISNTGELFF
NA NA TRBJ2-1 TRBV9 TGTGCCAGCAGCGTTCGTGGGGCCCCGAATGAGCAGTTCTTC CASSVRGAPNEQFF
NA NA TRBJ1-1 TRBV29-1 TGCAGCGTTGCGCTCAAGGCAGGGGCCACTGAAGCTTTCTTT CSVALKAGATEAFF
NA NA TRBJ2-2 TRBV2 TGTGCCAGCAGTGAACTAGACCCAATTAACACCGGGGAGCTGTTTTTT CASSELDPINTGELFF
TRBD1 once TRBJ1-2 TRBV7-8 TGTGCCAGCAGCTGGTCCGGGACAGGGCGGGCTGGCTACACCTTC CASSWSGTGRAGYTF
NA NA TRBJ1-4 TRBV5-6 TGTGCCAGCAGCGCACTTGACAGGCCATGGGAAAAACTGTTTTTT CASSALDRPWEKLFF
TRBD2 NA TRBJ2-7 TRBV10-3 TGTGCCATCAGTCGGACTAGCGGGGGTTCCTACGAGCAGTACTTC CAISRTSGGSYEQYF
TRBD2 NA TRBJ2-2 TRBV7-3 TGTGCCAGCAGCTTAGGGGCTAGCGGGGGTACCGGGGAGCTGTTTTTT CASSLGASGGTGELFF
NA NA TRBJ2-3 TRBV27 TGTGCCAGCAGTTCTCCAGGGGCGGGAGATACGCAGTATTTT CASSSPGAGDTQYF
TRBD1 NA TRBJ1-4 TRBV15 TGTGCCACCAGCAGAGGGAGTACAGGGGGCGGTCGAAGGGAAAAACTGTTTTTT CATSRGSTGGGRREKLFF
NA NA TRBJ1-1 TRBV6-6 TGTGCCAGCAGTATGAACCGGGACTCCCCGCCAGCTTTCTTT CASSMNRDSPPAFF
NA NA TRBJ2-5 TRBV11-2 TGTGCCAGCAGTGTATTCCAAGAGACCCAGTACTTC CASSVFQETQYF
TRBD2 NA TRBJ2-7 TRBV11-2 TGTGCCAGCAGCCCGACGGGGGGGACCTACGAGCAGTACTTC CASSPTGGTYEQYF
NA NA TRBJ2-7 TRBV27 TGTGCCAGCAGTTTCGAGGCTAGGTACGAGCAGTACTTC CASSFEARYEQYF
NA NA TRBJ1-4 TRBV27 TGTGCCAGCAGTTTGGCAGGACTAAATGAAAAACTGTTTTTT CASSLAGLNEKLFF
TRBD1 NA TRBJ1-1 TRBV6-1 TGTGCCAGCAGTGAAGGGGGGGTCCGGGACAGGAACACTGAAGCTTTCTTT CASSEGGVRDRNTEAFF
NA NA TRBJ1-5 TRBV6-1 TGTGCCAGCAGTGGTACGGGAGGACCTTATCAGCCCCAGCATTTT CASSGTGGPYQPQHF
TRBD2 once TRBJ2-1 TRBV19 TGTGCCAGTAGTATACGGGGCGGGGGCAATGAGCAGTTCTTC CASSIRGGGNEQFF
TRBD1 NA TRBJ2-3 TRBV13 TGTGCCAGCAGCTTACGAGGGGGCCGAGATACGCAGTATTTT CASSLRGGRDTQYF
TRBD2 NA TRBJ2-2 TRBV28 TGTGCCAGCAGCTTGGGGGGGTCCGGGGAGCTGTTTTTT CASSLGGSGELFF
TRBD1 NA TRBJ1-1 TRBV9 TGTGCCAGCAGCAGGGGGCTTGACAGGGTTTACACTGAAGCTTTCTTT CASSRGLDRVYTEAFF
NA NA TRBJ2-7 TRBV2 TGTGCCAGCAGTGAACAGTCCTACGAGCAGTACTTC CASSEQSYEQYF
NA NA TRBJ2-3 TRBV5-1 TGCGCCAGCAGCTTGGCCAACCAGGGGGCGGGGGGGACAGATACGCAGTATTTT CASSLANQGAGGTDTQYF
NA NA TRBJ2-3 TRBV30 TGTGCCTGGAGTAAAATTCACGGGGGAGATACGCAGTATTTT CAWSKIHGGDTQYF
TRBD1 NA TRBJ2-7 TRBV7-8 TGTGCCAGCAGAAGGGACAGTATGTACGAGCAGTACTTC CASRRDSMYEQYF
NA NA TRBJ1-2 TRBV30 TGTGCCTGGTCGGGGCGGGGGTCGGCCGGCTACACCTTC CAWSGRGSAGYTF